Listed below are T cell receptor beta chains from one sample, sequenced in a study of a mutant IDH1 vaccine in newly diagnosed glioma. No antigen is known for these receptors. Here immunoSEQ multiplex PCR was the method, and the copy in TCRdb shows in-frame clones only, minus some. This table holds roughly 130,000 clones, around 77% found once. Sequences were derived from PBMCs, sampled from a glioma patient whose treatment included an IDH1 peptide vaccine. These receptors were obtained from a man aged 40-55 years with glioma. Both conserved end residues are part of each CDR3. The D gene is left open where the match is weak. Some rows have no size entry. The others give once, few or many, or a class for an expanded clone.

v_call	cdr3_length	d_call	clone_size	j_call	cdr3_aa	cdr3_nt
TRBV6-5	8	NA	NA	TRBJ2-3	CARDTQYF	TGTGCCAGGGATACGCAGTATTTT
TRBV19	16	TRBD2	NA	TRBJ2-2	CASSISSSGYTGELFF	TGTGCCAGTAGTATTTCTTCTAGCGGTTACACCGGGGAGCTGTTTTTT
TRBV7-2	16	TRBD1	NA	TRBJ1-3	CASSQGTGTGGNTIYF	TGTGCCAGCAGCCAAGGGACAGGGACGGGGGGAAACACCATATATTTT
TRBV2	16	NA	few	TRBJ1-5	CASSEVGLLRAQPQHF	TGTGCCAGCAGTGAAGTGGGCCTCCTCCGGGCACAGCCCCAGCATTTT
TRBV6-6	14	NA	NA	TRBJ2-7	CASNAGRSADEQYF	TGTGCCAGCAATGCAGGGAGGAGTGCGGACGAGCAGTACTTC
TRBV10-3	16	TRBD1	NA	TRBJ2-3	CAISESRGGGTDTQYF	TGTGCCATCAGTGAGTCGCGAGGGGGCGGCACAGATACGCAGTATTTT
TRBV7-2	16	NA	NA	TRBJ2-3	CASSLVISGFQDTQYF	TGTGCCAGCAGCTTAGTTATCAGCGGGTTCCAAGATACGCAGTATTTT
TRBV9	16	NA	NA	TRBJ1-3	CASSVERAARGNTIYF	TGTGCCAGCAGCGTAGAAAGGGCGGCAAGGGGAAACACCATATATTTT
TRBV7-2	12	NA	NA	TRBJ2-4	CASSLEGNIQYF	TGTGCCAGCAGCTTAGAAGGAAACATTCAGTACTTC
TRBV30	18	TRBD1	NA	TRBJ1-4	CAWSVLLNRDSRGEKLFF	TGTGCCTGGAGTGTACTCCTGAACCGGGACAGCCGGGGTGAAAAACTGTTTTTT
TRBV7-2	14	NA	NA	TRBJ1-1	CASSSGGGRTEAFF	TGTGCCAGCAGCTCAGGAGGGGGGAGGACTGAAGCTTTCTTT
TRBV28	14	TRBD2	NA	TRBJ2-5	CASCSGRWGETQYF	TGTGCCAGTTGTAGCGGGAGATGGGGAGAGACCCAGTACTTC
TRBV5-1	14	NA	NA	TRBJ2-5	CASSLRRGRETQYF	TGCGCCAGCAGCTTGAGAAGGGGCCGGGAGACCCAGTACTTC
TRBV5-1	16	NA	once	TRBJ1-1	CASNEGRDVGGTEAFF	TGCGCCAGCAACGAAGGCCGCGACGTTGGGGGGACTGAAGCTTTCTTT
TRBV30	14	TRBD1	NA	TRBJ1-3	CAWGRGQAGNTIYF	TGTGCCTGGGGTAGGGGGCAGGCTGGAAACACCATATATTTT
TRBV9	14	TRBD1	NA	TRBJ1-1	CASNPGTVNTEAFF	TGTGCCAGCAACCCCGGGACAGTTAACACTGAAGCTTTCTTT
TRBV10-2	13	NA	once	TRBJ1-3	CASSAAGTDTIYF	TGCGCCAGCAGTGCTGCGGGAACGGACACCATATATTTT
TRBV7-2	13	NA	NA	TRBJ2-7	CASSLSVPYEQYF	TGTGCCAGCAGCTTATCCGTACCCTACGAGCAGTACTTC
TRBV2	15	NA	NA	TRBJ2-2	CASSTGEKGTGELFF	TGTGCCAGCAGCACCGGGGAAAAAGGGACCGGGGAGCTGTTTTTT
TRBV2	17	NA	NA	TRBJ2-1	CASSDQIGTASYNEQFF	TGTGCCAGCAGTGATCAAATTGGAACAGCCTCCTACAATGAGCAGTTCTTC
TRBV7-7	13	NA	NA	TRBJ2-5	CASSSQIEETQYF	TGTGCTAGCAGCTCCCAGATCGAAGAGACCCAGTACTTC
TRBV6-5	8	NA	NA	TRBJ1-1	CASSGAFF	TGTGCCAGCTCCGGAGCTTTCTTT
TRBV5-8	18	NA	NA	TRBJ2-5	CASSLPLDPGSARETQYF	TGTGCCAGCAGCCTCCCTCTAGACCCAGGATCCGCCCGGGAGACCCAGTACTTC
TRBV5-1	15	NA	once	TRBJ2-7	CASSQRTGAVYEQYF	TGCGCCAGCAGCCAACGAACGGGAGCAGTCTACGAGCAGTACTTC
TRBV18	16	TRBD2	NA	TRBJ2-3	CASSSTSGGSTDTQYF	TGTGCCAGCTCGTCGACTAGCGGGGGAAGCACAGATACGCAGTATTTT
TRBV30	15	TRBD2	NA	TRBJ2-3	CAWALRAGGPNTQYF	TGTGCCTGGGCCCTCCGAGCGGGGGGGCCGAATACGCAGTATTTT
TRBV19	12	NA	NA	TRBJ2-2	CASSMRTGELFF	TGTGCCAGTAGTATGCGGACCGGGGAGCTGTTTTTT
TRBV11-2	15	NA	NA	TRBJ1-2	CASSLGSLGDAGYTF	TGTGCCAGCAGCTTAGGAAGTTTAGGGGACGCTGGCTACACCTTC
TRBV9	16	TRBD2	NA	TRBJ2-1	CASSVGGGGGYNEQFF	TGTGCCAGCAGCGTAGGAGGCGGGGGAGGTTACAATGAGCAGTTCTTC
TRBV6-5	14	NA	NA	TRBJ1-1	CASSPYGGNTEAFF	TGTGCCAGCAGCCCTTATGGGGGCAACACTGAAGCTTTCTTT
TRBV9	16	TRBD1	NA	TRBJ2-7	CASSVVGTGGLYEQYF	TGTGCCAGCAGCGTAGTGGGGACAGGGGGCTTATACGAGCAGTACTTC
TRBV6-6	14	TRBD1	NA	TRBJ2-7	CASSPTDRGYEQYF	TGTGCCAGCAGCCCAACCGACAGGGGGTACGAGCAGTACTTC
TRBV5-4	14	NA	NA	TRBJ2-4	CASSLGWTKNIQYF	TGTGCCAGCAGCCTAGGGTGGACCAAAAACATTCAGTACTTC
TRBV4-3	15	NA	NA	TRBJ1-5	CASSQDMDSNQPQHF	TGCGCCAGCAGCCAAGATATGGACAGCAATCAGCCCCAGCATTTT
TRBV27	13	NA	NA	TRBJ1-1	CASSVDKNTEAFF	TGTGCCAGCAGTGTCGACAAGAACACTGAAGCTTTCTTT
TRBV7-9	15	NA	few	TRBJ1-4	CASSSRIPKGEKLFF	TGTGCCAGCAGTTCTCGGATCCCAAAGGGGGAAAAACTGTTTTTT
TRBV7-8	12	NA	NA	TRBJ2-7	CASSAREYEQYF	TGTGCCAGCAGCGCGAGGGAATACGAGCAGTACTTC
TRBV4-1	14	NA	NA	TRBJ2-1	CASSQDTGWLAQFF	TGCGCCAGCAGCCAAGATACGGGATGGTTAGCGCAGTTCTTC
TRBV30	17	NA	NA	TRBJ2-4	CAWTPGPAHLAKNIQYF	TGTGCCTGGACTCCGGGCCCCGCACATCTAGCCAAAAACATTCAGTACTTC
TRBV30	13	NA	NA	TRBJ1-5	CAWRHTSNQPQHF	TGTGCCTGGAGACACACTAGCAATCAGCCCCAGCATTTT
TRBV5-1	14	NA	once	TRBJ2-5	CASSLPTVQETQYF	TGCGCCAGCAGCCTACCGACAGTCCAAGAGACCCAGTACTTC
TRBV27	14	NA	NA	TRBJ2-3	CASSVTTSTDTQYF	TGTGCCAGCAGCGTAACAACTAGCACAGATACGCAGTATTTT
TRBV7-6	14	NA	once	TRBJ1-4	CASSLGTGNEKLFF	TGTGCCAGCAGCTTAGGGACGGGAAATGAAAAACTGTTTTTT
TRBV7-2	16	NA	NA	TRBJ2-7	CASRRTGGGRPYEQYF	TGTGCCAGCAGGAGAACTGGGGGTGGCAGACCCTACGAGCAGTACTTC
TRBV18	17	NA	NA	TRBJ2-1	CASSPLSGTVVYNEQFF	TGTGCCAGCTCACCTCTAAGCGGGACAGTCGTTTACAATGAGCAGTTCTTC
TRBV7-9	13	NA	few	TRBJ2-7	CASSPTGRHEQYF	TGTGCCAGCAGCCCGACAGGCCGCCACGAGCAGTACTTC
TRBV10-3	17	NA	NA	TRBJ1-5	CAISERGEGQGNQPQHF	TGTGCCATCAGTGAGAGAGGGGAGGGGCAGGGCAATCAGCCCCAGCATTTT
TRBV28	15	TRBD1	few	TRBJ1-4	CASSSSGTVNEKLFF	TGTGCCAGCAGTTCCTCCGGGACAGTTAATGAAAAACTGTTTTTT
TRBV7-9	12	TRBD2	NA	TRBJ2-2	CASGGDTGELFF	TGTGCCAGCGGGGGGGACACCGGGGAGCTGTTTTTT